These 4 T cell receptor beta chains came from one sample sequenced in a study of blood T cell repertoires in COVID-19. Measured with immunoSEQ multiplex PCR; TCRdb has only the in-frame clones, and not every one. The profile shows about 260,000 clones, roughly 85% of them singletons. Input material: peripheral blood. These receptors all come from a human donor in a cohort sampled during active COVID-19.

The chain uses TRBV18 and TRBJ2-5, with 7 bases matching TRBD1. Germline V gives CDR1 KGHSH, CDR2 LQKENI. Trimming removed 6 bases from V and 4 bases from J; junction bases left unmatched: 5. This CDR3 has 13 residues. CDR3 amino acids: CASSDRALETQYF. The CDR3 DNA reads TGTGCCAGCTCCGACAGGGCGTTAGAGACCCAGTACTTC.

V is TRBV28 and J is TRBJ2-7, with 11 bases aligning to TRBD2. V lost 5 bases and J lost 7; bases outside the gene matches: 7. The CDR3 loop spans 14 amino acids. Germline V CDR1 and CDR2: MDHEN, SYDVKM. For the CDR3, the DNA is TGTGCCAGCAGTAGATCTAGCGGGAGGCGAGAGCAGTACTTC. Its protein is CASSRSSGRREQYF.

V gene TRBV29-1 combines with J gene TRBJ1-1; 9 bases are shared with TRBD1. V dropped 4 bases and J dropped 4; count of bases not matched to a gene: 10. The CDR3 consists of 15 residues. Per germline, CDR1 SQVTM and CDR2 ANQGSEA. The DNA for the CDR3 is TGCAGCGTTGTCGGGGGGACAGGGAAGGGCACTGAAGCTTTCTTT. The encoded protein is CSVVGGTGKGTEAFF.

This chain uses TRBV19 with TRBJ1-5; D is perhaps TRBD1 (6 bases). The CDR3 spans 15 residues. Trimming took 7 bases from V and 3 from J, leaving 16 bases between them. The V gene's germline CDR1 is LNHDA and CDR2 SQIVND (reference sequence). The chain's CDR3 is CASTLKGVSNQPQHF. In DNA, the CDR3 is TGTGCCAGTACCCTCAAGGGGGTTTCCAATCAGCCCCAGCATTTT.